The 12 T cell receptor beta chains below all came from one sample that was sequenced in a study of identical twins. TCRdb independently ran MiXCR on the 5' RACE reads; one entry per CDR3 protein. Here the sample spans 400,000 or so distinct CDR3 sequences, approximately 8.7% being singletons. The sequencing input was naive T cells sorted from blood. Receptor source: a woman aged 50 to 60 in good health.

At least ten counts were recorded for this clonotype. The gene calls are TRBV12-3 or TRBV12-4 and TRBJ2-1, with 10 bases identical to TRBD2. The CDR3 runs 15 residues. V was pared by 3 bases and J by 1 base, with 0 bases of the junction left unmatched. CDR3 protein: CASSFSGRSYNEQFF. The CDR3 bases are TGTGCCAGCAGTTTTAGCGGGAGGTCCTACAATGAGCAGTTCTTC.

Only a few counts were recorded for this clonotype. The genes are TRBV20-1 and TRBJ2-3; weak D call: TRBD2 (6 bases). The CDR3 contains 16 residues. V shed 6 bases and J shed 2 bases, with 21 bases lying between them. Germline values: CDR1 DFQATT, CDR2 SNEGSKA (reference sequence). Here the CDR3 DNA reads TGCAGTGCGCTCCTAAGCAAGGCGGGGAACACAGATACGCAGTATTTT. It yields the protein CSALLSKAGNTDTQYF.

This clonotype was found a few times. The chain employs TRBV20-1 and TRBJ2-1, with TRBD2 matching over 10 bases. V gave up 6 bases and J gave up 4 bases; unmatched junction bases: 6. This CDR3 is built from 14 residues. Germline V gene lookup returns CDR1 DFQATT and CDR2 SNEGSKA (reference sequence). CDR3 residues: CSAAVLAGYNEQFF. CDR3 nucleotide sequence: TGCAGTGCAGCAGTACTAGCGGGGTACAATGAGCAGTTCTTC.

This chain connects TRBV12-3 or TRBV12-4 to TRBJ1-4; 7 nucleotides line up with TRBD1. The V and J ends lost 3 bases and 3 bases, in that order; junction bases with no gene match: 7. CDR3 size: 16 residues. The DNA of the CDR3 is TGTGCCAGCAGTTTTAAAACAGGGGCGGCTAATGAAAAACTGTTTTTT. As protein: CASSFKTGAANEKLFF.

This chain connects TRBV30 to TRBJ2-1; 10 bases are shared with TRBD2. The CDR3 sequence is 16 residues long. Trimming cost V 2 bases and J 6 bases; bases outside gene matches: 10. Germline V lookup: CDR1 GTSNPN, CDR2 SVGIG (reference sequence). The DNA for the CDR3 is TGTGCCTGGAGTACTCAACTAGCGGGATTTGGCAATGAGCAGTTCTTC. Its translation: CAWSTQLAGFGNEQFF.

This rearrangement joins TRBV27 to TRBJ2-7; 11 bases line up with TRBD2. CDR3 length equals 16 residues. Looked up from germline, CDR1 is MNHEY and CDR2 is SMNVEV (reference sequence). With 5 bases clipped from V and 4 bases from J, the junction kept 10 bases outside the gene matches. CDR3 region: CASSLRSGTSGYEQYV. The CDR3 DNA sequence: TGTGCCAGCAGTCTCCGGTCCGGGACTAGCGGATACGAGCAGTACGTC.

The chain couples TRBV7-8 to TRBJ2-1; the match to TRBD2 covers 7 bases. Trimming at V came to 2 bases and at J to 5 bases, leaving 3 bases not matched to a gene. Germline V gene data show CDR1 as SGHVS and CDR2 as FQNEAQ. The CDR3 loop spans 14 amino acids. CDR3 amino acids: CASSLWGLNNEQFF. CDR3 nucleotides: TGTGCCAGCAGCTTATGGGGACTAAACAATGAGCAGTTCTTC.

V gene TRBV10-3 combines with J gene TRBJ2-3; D gene unclear. V was trimmed by 6 bases and J by 0 bases, leaving 16 bases between them. CDR3 length equals 16 residues. CDR1 ENHRY and CDR2 SYGVKD come from the germline V gene. The CDR3 region has the DNA TGTGCCATCAGCGAAGGAAGGGCAAGTAGCACAGATACGCAGTATTTT. This encodes CAISEGRASSTDTQYF.

This clonotype has a handful of counts. The chain has TRBV20-1 and TRBJ2-5; no clear D. The CDR3 loop spans 12 amino acids. V was pared by 1 base and J by 0 bases, with 3 bases between. CDR1 and CDR2 from the germline V gene are DFQATT and SNEGSKA (reference sequence). Written as DNA, the CDR3 is TGCAGTGCTAGAGGGGACCAAGAGACCCAGTACTTC. Translation: CSARGDQETQYF.

This rearrangement joins TRBV6-1 to TRBJ2-2; no firm D call. V shed 1 base and J shed 11 bases, with 11 bases lying between them. The CDR3 is 13 amino acids. CDR1 is MNHNS and CDR2 is SASEGT in the germline V gene. In DNA, the CDR3 is TGTGCCAGCAGTGAAGGGCCCATCGGCGAGCTGTTTTTT. Its translation is CASSEGPIGELFF.

This clonotype was found a few times. This chain joins TRBV6-6 and TRBJ2-1, with TRBD2 identical over 14 bases. The CDR3 contains 15 residues. The germline V gene has CDR1 MNHNY and CDR2 SVGAGI (reference sequence). V trimming: 6 bases; J trimming: 8 bases; junction bases outside the gene matches: 6. The DNA of the CDR3 is TGTGCCAGCAGAGGTCCGGGACTAGCGGGAGATGAGCAGTTCTTC. It translates to CASRGPGLAGDEQFF.

The V and J genes are TRBV15 and TRBJ2-1; D ambiguous. The CDR3 covers 12 residues. V was pared by 0 bases and J by 6 bases, with 3 bases between. Germline CDR1 LNHNV, CDR2 YYDKDF (reference sequence). The CDR3 spells CATSREINEQFF. The CDR3 region has the DNA TGTGCCACCAGCAGAGAGATCAATGAGCAGTTCTTC. The entire variable domain, with the rest obtained from reference TRBV15 and TRBJ2-1, is as follows: DAMVIQNPRYQVTQFGKPVTLSCSQTLNHNVMYWYQQKSSQAPKLLFHYYDKDFNNEADTPDNFQSRRPNTSFCFLDIRSPGLGDTAMYLCATSREINEQFFGPGTRLTVL.